Shown below are 5 T cell receptor beta chains from a single sample sequenced in a study of chemoradiotherapy in HPV16-positive cancers. Profiled with immunoSEQ multiplex PCR; TCRdb holds only in-frame clones, not every one. Here the sample spans over 10,000 clones, 75% to 85% being singletons. This material was acquired from a patient who underwent chemoradiotherapy. These receptors came from a human donor with HPV-associated anogenital cancer.

This clone has more than one count but fewer than ten. The chain recombines TRBV4-2 with TRBJ2-5; D uncertain. The CDR3 spans 14 residues. CDR1 LGHNA and CDR2 YNFKEQ come from the germline V gene. The V gene lost 1 base and the J gene lost 3 bases, with 9 bases spanning the gap. CDR3 protein: CASSQGTRKETQYF. The CDR3 DNA sequence: TGTGCCAGCAGCCAAGGGACCCGTAAAGAGACCCAGTACTTC.

The V gene is TRBV6-5, the J gene TRBJ1-5, with D perhaps TRBD1 (6 bases). V was pared by 5 bases and J by 2 bases, with 13 bases between. Looked up from germline, CDR1 is MNHEY and CDR2 is SVGAGI. CDR3 size: 15 residues. The CDR3 DNA sequence: TGTGCCAGCAGTGTACAGGGTTCGGGCAATCAGCCCCAGCATTTT. This codes for CASSVQGSGNQPQHF.

V usage is TRBV7-2 and J usage is TRBJ1-2; D gene uncertain. The CDR3 length is 12 residues. Germline CDR1 and CDR2: SGHTA and FQGNSA. Trimming cost V 5 bases and J 2 bases, with 6 bases left between them. The CDR3 spells CASSPGNYGYTF. The CDR3 DNA reads as TGTGCCAGCAGCCCAGGCAACTATGGCTACACCTTC.

The V call is TRBV10-3, the J call TRBJ1-1; no clear D. Germline assignment: CDR1 ENHRY and CDR2 SYGVKD. Trimming cost V 6 bases and J 1 base, with 9 bases left between them. CDR3 size: 13 residues. The CDR3 protein is CAIRQTENTEAFF. The DNA of the CDR3 is TGTGCCATCAGGCAGACTGAGAACACTGAAGCTTTCTTT.

The chain couples TRBV9 to TRBJ2-2; 8 nucleotides align to TRBD1. Looked up from germline, CDR1 is SGDLS and CDR2 is YYNGEE. This CDR3 is 16 amino acids long. J lost 0 bases, V lost 3 bases, and 4 bases had no gene match. The CDR3 reads CASSARDRTNTGELFF. The CDR3 region has the DNA TGTGCCAGCAGCGCAAGGGACAGGACGAACACCGGGGAGCTGTTTTTT. The full variable domain, with the rest looked up from reference TRBV9 and TRBJ2-2, is DSGVTQTPKHLITATGQRVTLRCSPRSGDLSVYWYQQSLDQGLQFLIQYYNGEERAKGNILERFSAQQFPDLHSELNLSSLELGDSALYFCASSARDRTNTGELFFGEGSRLTVL.